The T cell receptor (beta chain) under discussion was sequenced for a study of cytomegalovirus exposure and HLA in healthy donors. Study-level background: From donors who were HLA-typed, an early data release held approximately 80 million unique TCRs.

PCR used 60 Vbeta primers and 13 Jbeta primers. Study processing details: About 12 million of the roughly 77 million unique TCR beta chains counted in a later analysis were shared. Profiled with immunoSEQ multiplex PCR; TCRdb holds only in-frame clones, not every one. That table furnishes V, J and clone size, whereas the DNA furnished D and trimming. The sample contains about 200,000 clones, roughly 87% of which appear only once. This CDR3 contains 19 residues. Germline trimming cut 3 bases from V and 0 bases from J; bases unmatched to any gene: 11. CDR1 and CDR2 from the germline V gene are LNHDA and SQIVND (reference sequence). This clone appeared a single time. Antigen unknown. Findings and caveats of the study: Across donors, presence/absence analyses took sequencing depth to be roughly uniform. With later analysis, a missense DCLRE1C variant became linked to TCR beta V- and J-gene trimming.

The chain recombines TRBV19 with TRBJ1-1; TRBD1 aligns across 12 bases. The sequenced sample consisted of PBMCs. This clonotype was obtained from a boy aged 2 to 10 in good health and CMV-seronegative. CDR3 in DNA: TGTGCCAGTAGTATTATGGGACAGGGGGCTCAAAGTTTGAACACTGAAGCTTTCTTT. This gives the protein CASSIMGQGAQSLNTEAFF.